This T cell receptor beta chain stems from a study of blood T cells in healthy people across ages (dated by TCRdb to the mid-2010s). A note on the overall study: In model experiments, template switching captured about one uniquely barcoded TCR beta cDNA molecule for every two T cells. Donors of different ages were randomly distributed across sequencing lanes to avoid experimental bias. The study analyzed two additional independent replicas of 1 million unique cDNA reads from the same blood draw for two donors, one aged 18 to 30 and one aged 80 or older. Age-related changes in TCR beta repertoire diversity were measured in the study by deep sequencing normalized with unique cDNA molecular identifiers. The donors were split into four age groups: young (average about 16 years), middle-aged (roughly 42), aged (approximately 60) and long-lived (approximately 80). The full study reports these points: Because the CMV infection status of the donors was unknown, age-related changes in expanded clonotypes may potentially have been confounded. There was a strong correlation between observed TCR beta diversity and the percentage of naive T cells measured by flow cytometry. The long-lived group showed more naive CD4+ T cells, fewer expanded clones and increased TCR diversity than the aged group, suggesting age selection. Conclusive comparison of naive and antigen-experienced compartments was prevented by the profiling of bulk unsorted PBMCs. Estimates of total diversity based on one million sequenced T cells were considered lower bounds and underestimates. Observed TCR beta diversity per million T cells fell roughly linearly with age, and a significant reduction was already apparent by age roughly 41.

This clonotype came up once. Its specific antigen is unknown. No base quality information exists; no much larger clone differs at one position. One read offers little support. Taken from the germline V gene (reference sequence), the CDR1 and CDR2 loops are DFQATT and SNEGSKA. There are 12 amino acids in the CDR3, from cysteine to phenylalanine inclusive. The sequence is cut down to CDR3 DNA, 36 bases in frame from base 1. Systemically healthy Caucasian individuals from Russia, some 40 in total and aged about 6 to 100 years, were included as donors. Each donor gave ten milliliters of peripheral blood, collected into EDTA-treated Vacutainer tubes. Ficoll-Paque density-gradient centrifugation was used to isolate PBMCs, with at least 6.5 million per sample. Total RNA was extracted from PBMCs with Trizol reagent, with at least 6 micrograms obtained per sample. For every donor, flow cytometry on a PBMC aliquot measured the percentage of naive CD45RAhigh/CD27high T cells.

The library relied on 5' RACE. The reads were generated on an Illumina HiSeq 2500. A second PCR of roughly 7 to 11 cycles was performed with a sample-barcoded 5' primer and a J-beta primer mix. A template-switch 5' adaptor carrying 12 random nucleotides introduced a unique molecular identifier onto each TCR beta cDNA molecule. Each sample yielded at least 2.5 million CDR3-containing paired-end reads. First-strand cDNA was synthesized from all RNA with the Mint cDNA synthesis kit, primed by a TRBC-specific oligonucleotide. Following uracil-DNA glycosylase treatment, all cDNA underwent a first 18-cycle PCR with the universal primers M1SS and BC2_uni_R. The published analysis was carried out like this. Each sample was normalized by randomly selecting 1 million high-quality reads, each carrying a distinct molecular identifier. Reads with shared molecular identifiers were discarded instead of being binned into consensus sequences. MiTCR, set to a Q25 quality threshold and the strictest error-elimination algorithm, was used for CDR3 identification, clonotype clustering and error correction. A nonparametric unseen species model with Euler transformation was used to estimate lower-bound total TCR beta diversity. Using fastp trimming at Q25 and MiXCR clonotype assembly, TCRdb reanalyzed the public sequencing data and kept in-frame beta chains. Here each entry gathers all rows of one CDR3 protein and keeps the most common genes and DNA. The V and J calls shown here were made by TCRdb, not taken from the authors' results. The sample yields some 1.6 million distinct CDR3 sequences; 30% to 35% were counted once. The ten most abundant clones make up around 11% of the sample.

Sequenced sample: blood. The TCR was taken from a woman aged 25 to 39 in good health. The chain uses TRBV20-1 and TRBJ2-5, and TRBD2 matches 7 of the central bases. The J call may not be correct, given that the DNA end is closer to TRBJ2-7. The CDR3 corresponds to CSARSAGDEQYF. The DNA sequence is TGCAGTGCTAGGTCCGCGGGAGACGAGCAGTACTTC.